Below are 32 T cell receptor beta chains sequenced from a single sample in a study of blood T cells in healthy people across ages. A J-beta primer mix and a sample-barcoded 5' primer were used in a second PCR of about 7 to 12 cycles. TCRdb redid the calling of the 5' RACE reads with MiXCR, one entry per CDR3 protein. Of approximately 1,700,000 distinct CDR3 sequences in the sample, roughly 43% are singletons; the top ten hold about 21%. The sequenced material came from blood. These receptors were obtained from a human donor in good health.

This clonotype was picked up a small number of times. As DNA, the CDR3 is TGTGCCAGCGTCCGTACCGGGACAGCAGCTAATGAGCAGTTCTTC. It is translated as CASVRTGTAANEQFF. The chain combines TRBV6-2 or TRBV6-3 with TRBJ2-1; 7 positions match TRBD1. The CDR3 runs to 15 residues. CDR1 and CDR2 (germline): MNHEY, SVGEGT. The V gene end was trimmed by 8 bases and the J gene end by 7 bases; junction bases not matched to a gene: 14.

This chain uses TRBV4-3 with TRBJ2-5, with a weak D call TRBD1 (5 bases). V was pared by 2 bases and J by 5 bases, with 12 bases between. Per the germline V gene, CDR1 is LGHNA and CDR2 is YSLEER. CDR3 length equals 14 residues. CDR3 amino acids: CASSQIGVVETQYF. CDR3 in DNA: TGCGCCAGCAGCCAAATAGGGGTGGTGGAGACCCAGTACTTC.

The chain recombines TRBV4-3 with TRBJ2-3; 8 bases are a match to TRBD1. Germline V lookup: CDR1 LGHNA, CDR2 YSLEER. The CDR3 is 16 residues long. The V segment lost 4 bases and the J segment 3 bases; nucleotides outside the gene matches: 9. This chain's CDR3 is CASSRETGEGTDTQYF. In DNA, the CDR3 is TGCGCCAGCAGCCGCGAGACAGGGGAAGGGACAGATACGCAGTATTTT.

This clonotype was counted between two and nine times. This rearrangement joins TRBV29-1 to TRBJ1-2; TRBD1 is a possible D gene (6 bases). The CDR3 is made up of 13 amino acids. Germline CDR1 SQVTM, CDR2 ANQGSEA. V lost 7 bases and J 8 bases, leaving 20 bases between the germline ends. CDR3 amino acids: CSAAPGGAQGYTF. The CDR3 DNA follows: TGCAGCGCTGCCCCGGGGGGGGCGCAGGGCTACACCTTC.

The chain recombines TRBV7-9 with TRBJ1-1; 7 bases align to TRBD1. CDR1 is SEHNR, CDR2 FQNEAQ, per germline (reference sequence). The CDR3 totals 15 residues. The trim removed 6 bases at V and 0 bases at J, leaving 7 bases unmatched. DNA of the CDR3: TGTGCCAGCAGAAACTCGGGACAGATGAACACTGAAGCTTTCTTT. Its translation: CASRNSGQMNTEAFF.

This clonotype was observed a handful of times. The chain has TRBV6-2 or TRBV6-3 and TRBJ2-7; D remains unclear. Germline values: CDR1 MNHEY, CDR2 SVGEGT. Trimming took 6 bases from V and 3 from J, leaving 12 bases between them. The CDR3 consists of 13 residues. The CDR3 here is CASSSIRIYEQYF. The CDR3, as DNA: TGTGCCAGCAGCTCCATACGGATCTACGAGCAGTACTTC.

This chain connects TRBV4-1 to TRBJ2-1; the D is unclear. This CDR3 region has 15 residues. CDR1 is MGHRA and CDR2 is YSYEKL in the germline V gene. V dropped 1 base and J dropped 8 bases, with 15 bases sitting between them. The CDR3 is CASSQVGTLVDEQFF. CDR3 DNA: TGCGCCAGCAGCCAAGTGGGAACTCTCGTCGATGAGCAGTTCTTC.

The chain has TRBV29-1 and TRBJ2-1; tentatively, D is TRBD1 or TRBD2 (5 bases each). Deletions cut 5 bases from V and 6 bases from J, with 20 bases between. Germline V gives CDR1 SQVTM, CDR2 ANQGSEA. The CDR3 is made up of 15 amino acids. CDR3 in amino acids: CSVRTGAGGGNEQFF. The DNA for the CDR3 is TGCAGCGTTCGAACCGGGGCCGGAGGAGGCAATGAGCAGTTCTTC.

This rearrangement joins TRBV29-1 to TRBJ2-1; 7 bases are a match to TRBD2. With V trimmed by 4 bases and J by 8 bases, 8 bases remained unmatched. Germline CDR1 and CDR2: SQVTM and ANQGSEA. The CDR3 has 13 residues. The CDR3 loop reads CSVVFSAGDEQFF. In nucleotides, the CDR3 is TGCAGCGTTGTTTTTTCGGCGGGAGATGAGCAGTTCTTC.

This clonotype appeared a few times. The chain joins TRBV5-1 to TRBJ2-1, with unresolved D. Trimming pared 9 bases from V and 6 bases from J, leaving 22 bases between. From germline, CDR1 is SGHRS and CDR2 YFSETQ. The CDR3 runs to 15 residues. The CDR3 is CATLPGPHFGNEQFF. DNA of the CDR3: TGCGCCACGCTACCGGGCCCCCATTTCGGCAATGAGCAGTTCTTC.

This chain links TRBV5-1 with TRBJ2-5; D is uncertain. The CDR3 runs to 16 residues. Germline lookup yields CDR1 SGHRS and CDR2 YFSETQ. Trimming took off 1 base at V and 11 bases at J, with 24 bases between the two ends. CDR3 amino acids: CASSLWADMTTDEQYF. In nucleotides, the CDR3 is TGCGCCAGCAGCTTGTGGGCAGACATGACAACGGATGAGCAGTACTTC.

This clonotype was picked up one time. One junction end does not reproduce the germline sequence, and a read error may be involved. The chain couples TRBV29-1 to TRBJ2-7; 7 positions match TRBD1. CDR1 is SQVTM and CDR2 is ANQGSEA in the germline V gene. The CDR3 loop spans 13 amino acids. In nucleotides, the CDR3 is TGCGGCGTTGGATTAGATCGACAGGGCGAGCAGTACTTC. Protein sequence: CGVGLDRQGEQYF.

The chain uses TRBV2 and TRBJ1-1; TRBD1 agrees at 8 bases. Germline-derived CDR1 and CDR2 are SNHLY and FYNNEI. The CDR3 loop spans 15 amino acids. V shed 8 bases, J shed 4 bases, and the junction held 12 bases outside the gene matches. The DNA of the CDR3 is TGTGCCAGCTCTGGCGTGGGACAGGACCTCACTGAAGCTTTCTTT. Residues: CASSGVGQDLTEAFF.

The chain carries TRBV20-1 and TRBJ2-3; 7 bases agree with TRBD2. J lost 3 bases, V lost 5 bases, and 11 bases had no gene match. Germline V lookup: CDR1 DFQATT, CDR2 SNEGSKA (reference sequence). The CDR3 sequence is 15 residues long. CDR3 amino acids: CSAYNSRAGTDTQYF. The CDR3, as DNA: TGCAGTGCTTATAACTCCCGAGCGGGGACAGATACGCAGTATTTT.

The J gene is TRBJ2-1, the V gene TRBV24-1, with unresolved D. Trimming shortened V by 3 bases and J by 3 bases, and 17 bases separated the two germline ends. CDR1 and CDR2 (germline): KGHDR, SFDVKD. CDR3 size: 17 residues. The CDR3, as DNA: TGTGCCACCAGTGATGGGATAGGGAATGGGCGCTACAATGAGCAGTTCTTC. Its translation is CATSDGIGNGRYNEQFF.

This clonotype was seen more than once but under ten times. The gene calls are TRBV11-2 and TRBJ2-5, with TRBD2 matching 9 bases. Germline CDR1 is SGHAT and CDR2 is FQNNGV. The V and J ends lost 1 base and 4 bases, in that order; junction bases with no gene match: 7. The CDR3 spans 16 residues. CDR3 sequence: CASSLVLRGGSETQYF. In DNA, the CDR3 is TGTGCCAGCAGCTTAGTTTTGCGGGGGGGATCAGAGACCCAGTACTTC.

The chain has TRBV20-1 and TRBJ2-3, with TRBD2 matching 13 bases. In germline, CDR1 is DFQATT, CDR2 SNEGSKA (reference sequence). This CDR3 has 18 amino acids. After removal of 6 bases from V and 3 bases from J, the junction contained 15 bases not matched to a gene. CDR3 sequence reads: CSALPGTSGETRTDTQYF. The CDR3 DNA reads TGCAGTGCCCTCCCCGGGACTAGCGGGGAGACGAGGACAGATACGCAGTATTTT.

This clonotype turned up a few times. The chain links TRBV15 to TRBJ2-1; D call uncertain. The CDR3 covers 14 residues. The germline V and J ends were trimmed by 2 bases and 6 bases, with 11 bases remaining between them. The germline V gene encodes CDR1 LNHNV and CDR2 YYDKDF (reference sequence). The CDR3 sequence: CATSRNDMANEQFF. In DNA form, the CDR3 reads TGTGCCACCAGCAGAAATGACATGGCCAATGAGCAGTTCTTC.

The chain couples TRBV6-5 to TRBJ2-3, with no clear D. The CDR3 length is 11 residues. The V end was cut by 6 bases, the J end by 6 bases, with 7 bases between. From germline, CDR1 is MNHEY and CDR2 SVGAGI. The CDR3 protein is CASRFVDTQYF. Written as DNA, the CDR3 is TGTGCCAGCAGATTTGTGGATACGCAGTATTTT.

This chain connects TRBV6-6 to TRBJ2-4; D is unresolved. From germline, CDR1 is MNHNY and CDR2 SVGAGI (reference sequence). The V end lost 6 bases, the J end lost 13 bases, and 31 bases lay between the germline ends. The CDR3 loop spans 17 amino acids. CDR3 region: CASSHSGARQAYHGQYF. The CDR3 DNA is TGTGCCAGCAGCCACTCCGGAGCCAGGCAGGCGTACCACGGGCAGTACTTC.

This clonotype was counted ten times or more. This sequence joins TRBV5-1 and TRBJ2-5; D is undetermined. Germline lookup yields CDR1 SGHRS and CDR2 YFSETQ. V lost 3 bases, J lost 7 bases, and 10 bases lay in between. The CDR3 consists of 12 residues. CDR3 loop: CASSSRMGTQYF. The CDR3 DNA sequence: TGCGCCAGCAGCTCACGAATGGGGACCCAGTACTTC.

The CDR3 DNA follows: TGTGCCAGCACCCGAGGAGGACGAGGCTCTGGGGCCAACGTCCTGACTTTC. Protein: CASTRGGRGSGANVLTF. The chain has TRBV6-2 or TRBV6-3 and TRBJ2-6; possible D gene TRBD2, 5 bases. Per germline, CDR1 MNHEY and CDR2 SVGEGT. This CDR3 has 17 residues. V lost 7 bases to trimming and J lost 0 bases, with 16 bases between them.

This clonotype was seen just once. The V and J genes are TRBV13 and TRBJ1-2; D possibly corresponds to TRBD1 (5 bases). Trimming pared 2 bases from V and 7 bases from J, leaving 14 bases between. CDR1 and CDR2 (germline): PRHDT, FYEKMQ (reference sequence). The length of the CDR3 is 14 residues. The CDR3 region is CASSLKGAFSGYTF. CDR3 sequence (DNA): TGTGCCAGCAGCTTAAAAGGGGCGTTTAGTGGCTACACCTTC.

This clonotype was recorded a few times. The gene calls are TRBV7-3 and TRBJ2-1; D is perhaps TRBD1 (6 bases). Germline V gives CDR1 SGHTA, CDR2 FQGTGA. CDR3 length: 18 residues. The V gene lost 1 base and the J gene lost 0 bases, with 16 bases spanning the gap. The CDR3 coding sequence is TGTGCCAGCAGCTTAAGCGCCACGGGACATTACTCCTACAATGAGCAGTTCTTC. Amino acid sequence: CASSLSATGHYSYNEQFF.

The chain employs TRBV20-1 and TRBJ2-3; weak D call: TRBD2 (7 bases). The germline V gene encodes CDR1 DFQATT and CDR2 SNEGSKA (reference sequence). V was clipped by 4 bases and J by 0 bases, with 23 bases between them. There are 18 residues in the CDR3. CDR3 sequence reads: CSAIRRRGGRLSTDTQYF. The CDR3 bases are TGCAGTGCTATACGTCGGAGGGGGGGCCGATTGAGCACAGATACGCAGTATTTT.

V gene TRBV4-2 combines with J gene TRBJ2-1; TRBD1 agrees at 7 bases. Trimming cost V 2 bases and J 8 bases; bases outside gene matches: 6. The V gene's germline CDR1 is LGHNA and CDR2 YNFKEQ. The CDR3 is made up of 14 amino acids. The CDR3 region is CASSQSTRGYEQFF. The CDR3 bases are TGTGCCAGCAGCCAATCGACCAGGGGGTATGAGCAGTTCTTC.

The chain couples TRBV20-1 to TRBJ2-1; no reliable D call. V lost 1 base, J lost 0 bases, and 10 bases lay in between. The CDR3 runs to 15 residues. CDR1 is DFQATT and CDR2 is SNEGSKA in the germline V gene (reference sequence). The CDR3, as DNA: TGCAGTGCTAGAGGGAGCTCCCTCTCCTACAATGAGCAGTTCTTC. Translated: CSARGSSLSYNEQFF.

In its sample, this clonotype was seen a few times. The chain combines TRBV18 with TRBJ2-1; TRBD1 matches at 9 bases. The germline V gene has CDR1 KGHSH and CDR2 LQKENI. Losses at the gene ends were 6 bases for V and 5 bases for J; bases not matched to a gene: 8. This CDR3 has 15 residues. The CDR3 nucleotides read TGTGCCAGCTCCCCTGACAGGGGGTCACACAATGAGCAGTTCTTC. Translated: CASSPDRGSHNEQFF.

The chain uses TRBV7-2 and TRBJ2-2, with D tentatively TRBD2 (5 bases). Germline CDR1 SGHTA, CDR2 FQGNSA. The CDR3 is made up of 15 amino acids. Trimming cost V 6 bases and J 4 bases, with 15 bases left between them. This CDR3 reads CASSIGAVTTGELFF. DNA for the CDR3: TGTGCCAGCAGTATAGGAGCGGTAACCACCGGGGAGCTGTTTTTT.

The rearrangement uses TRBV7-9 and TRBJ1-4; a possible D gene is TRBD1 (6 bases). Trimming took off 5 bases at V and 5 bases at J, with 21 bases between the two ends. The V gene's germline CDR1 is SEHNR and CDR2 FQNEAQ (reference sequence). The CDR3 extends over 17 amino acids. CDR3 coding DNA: TGTGCCAGCAGCCCCTCGACAGGAATGATTCAAAATGAAAAACTGTTTTTT. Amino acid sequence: CASSPSTGMIQNEKLFF.

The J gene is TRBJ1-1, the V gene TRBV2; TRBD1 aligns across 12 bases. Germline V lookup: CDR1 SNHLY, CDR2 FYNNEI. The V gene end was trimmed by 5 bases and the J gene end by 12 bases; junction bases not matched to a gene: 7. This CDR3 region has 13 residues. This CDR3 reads CASSRGQGARSFF. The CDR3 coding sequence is TGTGCCAGCAGTCGGGGACAGGGGGCGAGATCTTTCTTT.

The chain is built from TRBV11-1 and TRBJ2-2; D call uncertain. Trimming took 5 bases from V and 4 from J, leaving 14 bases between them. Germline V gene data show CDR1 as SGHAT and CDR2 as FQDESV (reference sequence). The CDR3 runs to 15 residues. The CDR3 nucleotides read TGTGCCAGCAGCGCCACCATGGCCGTCACCGGGGAGCTGTTTTTT. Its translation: CASSATMAVTGELFF.